Shown below are 22 T cell receptor beta chains from a single sample sequenced in a study of glioma-infiltrating T cells. TCR alpha and beta CDR3 regions were amplified from RNA using iRepertoire nested multiplex PCR. TCRdb ran MiXCR on the multiplex PCR reads and lists one entry per CDR3 protein. The sample yields more than 9,500 distinct CDR3 sequences, about 25% seen once. The sample taken for sequencing was glioma tissue, nonneoplastic brain tissue, or PBMCs (not recorded which). The source is a human donor with low-grade glioma or glioblastoma, undergoing nonglioma brain surgery, or in good health (not recorded which).

Within the sample, this clonotype is hyperexpanded (1% or more). V and J are TRBV20-1 and TRBJ2-7; D is unresolved. Per germline, CDR1 DFQATT and CDR2 SNEGSKA (reference sequence). The length of the CDR3 is 10 residues. Trimming pared 4 bases from V and 9 bases from J, leaving 10 bases between. The CDR3 loop is CSAISQVQYF. The DNA of the CDR3 is TGCAGTGCTATAAGTCAGGTGCAGTACTTC.

Turning to this clonotype: The junction departs from the called germline gene at one end, perhaps through a read error. CDR3 in amino acids: CACSAAWGDTEAFF. DNA of the CDR3: TGTGCCTGCAGTGCCGCGTGGGGGGACACTGAAGCTTTCTTT. The gene calls are TRBV6-6 and TRBJ1-1; weak D call: TRBD1 (5 bases). In germline, CDR1 is MNHNY, CDR2 SVGAGI (reference sequence). The CDR3 contains 14 residues.

This clonotype showed up many times. This chain connects TRBV20-1 to TRBJ1-1, with 7 bases matching TRBD1. The CDR3 extends over 18 amino acids. Germline trimming cut 5 bases from V and 2 bases from J; bases unmatched to any gene: 20. Germline values: CDR1 DFQATT, CDR2 SNEGSKA (reference sequence). CDR3 region: CSARAINNRGGKNTEAFF. CDR3 DNA sequence: TGCAGTGCTCGCGCGATCAATAACAGGGGAGGGAAAAACACTGAAGCTTTCTTT.

The chain carries TRBV10-2 and TRBJ2-1, with 14 bases matching TRBD2. Per the germline V gene, CDR1 is WSHSY and CDR2 is SAAADI. This CDR3 is 16 amino acids long. The V and J ends lost 6 bases and 6 bases, in that order; junction bases with no gene match: 7. CDR3: CASSRGLAGACNEQFF. CDR3 bases: TGCGCCAGCAGCCGGGGACTAGCGGGAGCCTGCAATGAGCAGTTCTTC.

This clonotype is labeled as medium-sized (0.01 to 0.1%). V and J are TRBV25-1 and TRBJ2-7, with 7 nucleotides matching TRBD2. Germline loops: CDR1 MGHDK, CDR2 SYGVNS. The CDR3 covers 13 residues. After removal of 7 bases from V and 3 bases from J, the junction contained 6 bases not matched to a gene. The CDR3: CASMAGESYEQYF. The CDR3 region has the DNA TGTGCCAGCATGGCGGGAGAAAGCTACGAGCAGTACTTC.

This clonotype was seen a few times. V is TRBV25-1 and J is TRBJ2-7; 8 bases line up with TRBD1. V was pared by 2 bases and J by 6 bases, with 9 bases of the junction left unmatched. There are 15 residues in the CDR3. Germline V gene lookup returns CDR1 MGHDK and CDR2 SYGVNS. The CDR3 protein is CASSETSTGGSEQYF. In DNA form, the CDR3 reads TGTGCCAGCAGTGAAACCTCCACAGGGGGGAGCGAGCAGTACTTC.

This clonotype is labeled as medium-sized. This chain links TRBV27 with TRBJ1-1, with D hard to call. Between the trimmed V and J ends, which lost 1 base and 2 bases, there was a span of 8 bases. Germline CDR1 is MNHEY and CDR2 is SMNVEV (reference sequence). This CDR3 comprises 14 residues. The CDR3 DNA sequence: TGTGCCAGCAGTTTATACAGAGGTAACACTGAAGCTTTCTTT. This sequence encodes CASSLYRGNTEAFF.

A remark on this clonotype: At one end, the junction sequence differs from germline, possibly due to a read error. This chain joins TRBV20-1 and TRBJ2-3; D is perhaps TRBD2 (5 bases). The CDR3 length is 15 residues. CDR1 and CDR2 (germline): DFQATT, SNEGSKA (reference sequence). CDR3 loop: CSVSDGGLYSNTQYF. CDR3 sequence (DNA): TGCAGTGTTTCGGACGGAGGCTTGTATTCAAATACACAGTATTTT.

By share, this clonotype ranks as medium-sized. The CDR3 bases are TGTGCCAGCAGTCACTCCCGGGACGGCGAGCAGTACTTC. Translation: CASSHSRDGEQYF. This chain links TRBV27 with TRBJ2-7; perhaps D is TRBD1 or TRBD2 (5 bases each). Germline CDR1 MNHEY, CDR2 SMNVEV (reference sequence). The CDR3 consists of 13 residues. V lost 5 bases, J lost 6 bases, and 14 bases lay in between.

As to this clonotype: The germline gene is not matched at one end of the junction; a read error may be the cause. V usage is TRBV18 and J usage is TRBJ1-5; no reliable D call. Germline CDR1 and CDR2: KGHSH and LQKENI. This CDR3 contains 13 residues. The CDR3 DNA is TGTGCCAGCTCTGCAAATGGCAATCAGCGCCAGCATTTT. It encodes CASSANGNQRQHF.

This clonotype has ten or more counts. The chain links TRBV6-1 to TRBJ2-5, with no clear D. The germline CDR1 and CDR2 sequences are MNHNS and SASEGT. V shed 2 bases and J shed 4 bases, with 8 bases lying between them. This CDR3 is built from 13 residues. CDR3 sequence reads: CASSEPPLETQYF. The CDR3 coding sequence is TGTGCCAGCAGTGAACCGCCCTTAGAGACCCAGTACTTC.

This clonotype is categorized as large. In nucleotides, the CDR3 is TGCAGTGCTAGAGAGTTCGGGAGATCTAACTATGGCTACACCTTC. Translating it yields CSAREFGRSNYGYTF. This sequence joins TRBV20-1 and TRBJ1-2; D is unclear. Germline-derived CDR1 and CDR2 are DFQATT and SNEGSKA (reference sequence). Trimming took off 0 bases at V and 0 bases at J, with 11 bases between the two ends. The CDR3 runs to 15 residues.

The chain carries TRBV27 and TRBJ1-6, with 7 positions matching TRBD1. The CDR3 length is 16 residues. V lost 10 bases to trimming and J lost 6 bases; unmatched junction nucleotides: 15. Germline V gene lookup returns CDR1 MNHEY and CDR2 SMNVEV (reference sequence). CDR3 in amino acids: CATHTTGRRPNSPLHF. In nucleotides, the CDR3 is TGTGCCACCCATACGACAGGGCGCCGCCCTAATTCACCCCTCCACTTT.

This clonotype showed up many times. V is TRBV28 and J is TRBJ1-4; D unresolved. V gave up 5 bases and J gave up 5 bases, with 15 bases separating them. Germline assignment: CDR1 MDHEN and CDR2 SYDVKM. The CDR3 has 15 amino acids. This CDR3 reads CASSATDSKNEKLFF. DNA for the CDR3: TGTGCCAGCAGTGCTACGGACTCAAAGAATGAAAAACTGTTTTTT.

This clonotype has ten or more counts. The chain joins TRBV28 to TRBJ2-1, with D tentatively TRBD1 (5 bases). CDR1 and CDR2 from the germline V gene are MDHEN and SYDVKM. The V gene lost 3 bases and the J gene lost 4 bases, with 13 bases spanning the gap. CDR3 length equals 15 residues. CDR3 DNA sequence: TGTGCCAGCAGTTTCCACACAGGACCTTACAATGAGCAGTTCTTC. Translating gives CASSFHTGPYNEQFF.

As to this clonotype: Since a much larger clone is just one base distant, this may be a read error. The chain links TRBV20-1 to TRBJ2-5, with 7 bases identical to TRBD2. The CDR3 extends over 18 amino acids. The V gene's germline CDR1 is DFQATT and CDR2 SNEGSKA (reference sequence). Trimming at V came to 4 bases and at J to 3 bases, leaving 20 bases not matched to a gene. The CDR3 DNA is TGCAGTGCTACGGAAACTAGCGAGAGGGCCCACACCAAAGAGACCCAGTACTTC. It translates to CSATETSERAHTKETQYF.

The sample holds a few counts of this clonotype. The V gene is TRBV12-3 or TRBV12-4, the J gene TRBJ2-4; D is tentatively TRBD1 or TRBD2 (5 bases each). The CDR3 has 13 residues. V shed 5 bases and J shed 0 bases, with 5 bases lying between them. The CDR3 here is CASSGGAKNIQYF. The DNA for the CDR3 is TGTGCCAGCAGTGGGGGAGCCAAAAACATTCAGTACTTC.

The chain employs TRBV12-5 and TRBJ2-5, with D perhaps TRBD1 or TRBD2 (5 bases each). Germline V gene data show CDR1 as LGHNT and CDR2 as FRNRAP. CDR3 length: 13 amino acids. V shed 3 bases and J shed 5 bases, with 10 bases lying between them. The CDR3 sequence: CASGFLGTETQYF. The CDR3 DNA is TGTGCTAGTGGTTTTTTAGGGACCGAGACCCAGTACTTC.

As to this clonotype: A much larger clone lies one base from this, so it may be a read error. The rearrangement links TRBV4-1 to TRBJ2-1; D is undetermined. The germline V gene has CDR1 MGHRA and CDR2 YSYEKL. This CDR3 comprises 14 residues. With 2 bases removed from V and 9 bases from J, the gap between germline ends came to 14 bases. DNA for the CDR3: TGCGCCAGCAGCCAACCCCTGTCTGGTGGTGAGCAGTTCTTC. This gives the protein CASSQPLSGGEQFF.

By share, this clonotype ranks as medium-sized. The chain recombines TRBV6-1 with TRBJ2-1; the D is unclear. The CDR3 extends over 13 amino acids. The germline V and J ends were trimmed by 0 bases and 10 bases, with 10 bases remaining between them. Germline CDR1 and CDR2: MNHNS and SASEGT. CDR3 in amino acids: CASSEARTREQFF. DNA of the CDR3: TGTGCCAGCAGTGAAGCCAGGACCCGCGAGCAGTTCTTC.

A single count supports this clonotype. The CDR3 DNA follows: TGTGCCAGCAGCCATGGAACTAGCGCAGATACGCAGTATTTT. Translated, it gives CASSHGTSADTQYF. V is TRBV3-1 and J is TRBJ2-3, with 7 positions matching TRBD2. The CDR3 consists of 14 residues. V shed 3 bases, J shed 4 bases, and the junction held 4 bases outside the gene matches. Germline lookup yields CDR1 LGHDT and CDR2 YNNKEL (reference sequence).

The chain combines TRBV25-1 with TRBJ1-2; the D is unclear. Germline V gives CDR1 MGHDK, CDR2 SYGVNS. Trimming took 10 bases from V and 7 from J, leaving 16 bases between them. The CDR3 totals 12 residues. The CDR3 spells CANKDDCSGYTF. The CDR3 DNA is TGTGCCAACAAGGACGATTGCAGTGGCTACACCTTC.